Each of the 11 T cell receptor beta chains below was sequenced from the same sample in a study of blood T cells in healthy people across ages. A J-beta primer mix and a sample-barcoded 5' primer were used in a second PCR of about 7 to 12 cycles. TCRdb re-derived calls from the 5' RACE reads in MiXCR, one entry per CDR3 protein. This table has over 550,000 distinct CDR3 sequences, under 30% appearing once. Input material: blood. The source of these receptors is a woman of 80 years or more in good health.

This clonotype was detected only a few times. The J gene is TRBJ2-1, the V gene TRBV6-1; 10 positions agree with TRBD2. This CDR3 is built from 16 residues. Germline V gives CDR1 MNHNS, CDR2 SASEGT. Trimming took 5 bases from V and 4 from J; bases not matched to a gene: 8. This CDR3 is CASSPRSSGGYNEQFF. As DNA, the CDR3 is TGTGCCAGCAGTCCGAGGAGTAGCGGGGGGTACAATGAGCAGTTCTTC.

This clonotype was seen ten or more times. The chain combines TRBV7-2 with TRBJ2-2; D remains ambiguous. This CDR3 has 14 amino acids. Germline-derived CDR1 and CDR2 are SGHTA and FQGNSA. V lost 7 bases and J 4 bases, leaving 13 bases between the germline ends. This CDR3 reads CASTHNPGTGELFF. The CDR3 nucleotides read TGTGCCAGCACCCATAACCCGGGCACCGGGGAGCTGTTTTTT. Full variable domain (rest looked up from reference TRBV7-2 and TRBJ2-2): GAGVSQSPSNKVTEKGKDVELRCDPISGHTALYWYRQSLGQGLEFLIYFQGNSAPDKSGLPSDRFSAERTGGSVSTLTIQRTQQEDSAVYLCASTHNPGTGELFFGEGSRLTVL.

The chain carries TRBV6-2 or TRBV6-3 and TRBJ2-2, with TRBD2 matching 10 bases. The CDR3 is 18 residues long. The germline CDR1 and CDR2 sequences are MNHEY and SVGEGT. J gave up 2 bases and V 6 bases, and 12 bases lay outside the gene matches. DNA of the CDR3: TGTGCCAGCAGCCGACTTAGCGGGGGGAGAATCAACACCGGGGAGCTGTTTTTT. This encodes CASSRLSGGRINTGELFF.

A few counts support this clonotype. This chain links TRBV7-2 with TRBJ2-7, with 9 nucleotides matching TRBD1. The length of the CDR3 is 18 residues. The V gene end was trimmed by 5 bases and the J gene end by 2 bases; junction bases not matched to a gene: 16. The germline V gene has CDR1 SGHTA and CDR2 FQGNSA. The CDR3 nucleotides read TGTGCCAGCAGCACGGGACAGGGACGGCCTCCAAGAGCCTACGAGCAGTACTTC. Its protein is CASSTGQGRPPRAYEQYF.

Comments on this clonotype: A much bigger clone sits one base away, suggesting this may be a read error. This CDR3 is CATGRGDNYGYTF. The DNA of the CDR3 is TGTGCCACCGGCAGAGGGGACAACTATGGCTACACCTTC. The J gene is TRBJ1-2, the V gene TRBV15; D might be TRBD1 (5 bases). The CDR3 spans 13 residues. Germline V gene lookup returns CDR1 LNHNV and CDR2 YYDKDF (reference sequence).

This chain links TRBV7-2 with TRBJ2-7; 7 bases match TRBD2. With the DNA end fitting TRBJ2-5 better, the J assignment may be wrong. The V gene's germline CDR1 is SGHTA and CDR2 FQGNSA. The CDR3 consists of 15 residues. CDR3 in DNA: TGTGCCAGCAGCCCCACTACTAGCGCCCGAGAGACCCAGTACTTC. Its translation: CASSPTTSARETQYF.

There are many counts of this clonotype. DNA of the CDR3: TGTGCCAGCAGCTTATCTGGACACCTGACCTACGAGCAGTACTTC. This encodes CASSLSGHLTYEQYF. The chain combines TRBV7-2 with TRBJ2-7; a weak D match, TRBD1 (5 bases). Germline loops: CDR1 SGHTA, CDR2 FQGNSA. V was pared by 2 bases and J by 2 bases, with 13 bases between. CDR3 length equals 15 residues.

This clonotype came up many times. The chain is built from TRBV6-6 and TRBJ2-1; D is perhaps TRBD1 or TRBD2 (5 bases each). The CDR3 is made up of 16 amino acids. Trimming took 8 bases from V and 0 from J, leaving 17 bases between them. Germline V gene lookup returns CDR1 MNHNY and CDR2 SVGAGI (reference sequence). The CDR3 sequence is CASGTGITSSYNEQFF. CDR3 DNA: TGTGCCAGCGGGACGGGAATAACGAGCTCCTACAATGAGCAGTTCTTC.

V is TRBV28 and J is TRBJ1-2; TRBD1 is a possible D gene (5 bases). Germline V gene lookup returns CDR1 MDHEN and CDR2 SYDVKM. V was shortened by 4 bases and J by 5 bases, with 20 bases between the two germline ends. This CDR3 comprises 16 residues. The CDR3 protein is CASSSTRGGPLYGYTF. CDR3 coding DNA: TGTGCCAGCAGTTCTACCCGGGGCGGCCCCCTTTATGGCTACACCTTC.

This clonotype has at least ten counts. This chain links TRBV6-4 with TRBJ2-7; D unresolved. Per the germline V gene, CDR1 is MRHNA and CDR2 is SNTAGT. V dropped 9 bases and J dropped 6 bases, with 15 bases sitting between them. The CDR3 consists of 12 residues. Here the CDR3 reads CARVRRQPEQYF. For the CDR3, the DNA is TGTGCCAGGGTTAGACGACAACCCGAGCAGTACTTC.

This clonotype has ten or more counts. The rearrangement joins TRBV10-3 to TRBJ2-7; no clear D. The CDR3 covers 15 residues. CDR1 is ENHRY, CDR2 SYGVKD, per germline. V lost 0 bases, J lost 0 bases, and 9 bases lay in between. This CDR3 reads CAISESLAGSYEQYF. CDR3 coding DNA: TGTGCCATCAGTGAGTCTTTGGCAGGCTCCTACGAGCAGTACTTC.